These 5 T cell receptor beta chains were sequenced from one sample in a study of blood T cell repertoires in COVID-19 (TCRdb year 2020). Preparation of the library involved the immunoSEQ multiplex PCR assay. TCRdb carries this immuneACCESS record with in-frame sequences only. Its versions omit some clonotypes, under half of them owing to an unresolved V gene in the studies checked, with the rest unexplained. This sample is represented by more than 200,000 clones; about 85% of them were singletons. The top ten constitute 9.5% to 13% of the sample. The specimen sequenced was peripheral blood. The source is a woman aged 50 to 60 with COVID-19, enrolled during active disease.

The rearrangement links TRBV18 to TRBJ1-1, with 8 bases lining up with TRBD1. This CDR3 is built from 15 residues. Trimming removed 3 bases from V and 0 bases from J; junction bases left unmatched: 3. Germline loops: CDR1 KGHSH, CDR2 LQKENI. The CDR3 loop reads CASSPGQGLNTEAFF. In DNA form, the CDR3 reads TGTGCCAGCTCACCCGGACAGGGACTGAACACTGAAGCTTTCTTT.

This clone was detected a few times. This rearrangement joins TRBV10-1 to TRBJ2-1; TRBD1 might be the D (7 bases). Germline assignment: CDR1 WNHNN and CDR2 SYGVQD (reference sequence). V gave up 3 bases and J gave up 6 bases, with 15 bases separating them. The CDR3 totals 15 residues. Written as DNA, the CDR3 is TGCGCCAGCAGTGATTCAGGGGGGCTGTTCAATGAGCAGTTCTTC. This translates into CASSDSGGLFNEQFF.

This chain uses TRBV7-8 with TRBJ1-2; D unclear. V gave up 1 base and J gave up 4 bases, with 7 bases separating them. Germline CDR1 SGHVS, CDR2 FQNEAQ. The CDR3 covers 13 residues. CDR3 protein: CASSLETVYGYTF. As DNA, the CDR3 is TGTGCCAGCAGCTTAGAAACAGTCTATGGCTACACCTTC.

This clone was seen just once. This chain uses TRBV2 with TRBJ2-3, with 8 bases identical to TRBD1. Germline CDR1 SNHLY, CDR2 FYNNEI. There are 15 residues in the CDR3. V trimming: 3 bases; J trimming: 0 bases; junction bases outside the gene matches: 2. The CDR3 is CASSDQGASTDTQYF. The DNA for the CDR3 is TGTGCCAGCAGTGACCAGGGGGCGAGCACAGATACGCAGTATTTT.

The V and J genes are TRBV10-3 and TRBJ1-2, with 7 nucleotides matching TRBD1. The germline V gene has CDR1 ENHRY and CDR2 SYGVKD. The CDR3 has 13 amino acids. Germline trimming cut 6 bases from V and 3 bases from J; bases unmatched to any gene: 4. CDR3 amino acids: CAISQTGDYGYTF. CDR3 coding DNA: TGTGCCATCAGCCAAACAGGGGACTATGGCTACACCTTC.